The 4 T cell receptor beta chains listed next were all sequenced from one sample in a study of T cell responses to AZD1222 COVID-19 vaccine. The table came from immunoSEQ multiplex PCR; TCRdb's copy has only in-frame clones and leaves some out. Of about 97,000 clones listed, 70% to 90% were seen once; the top ten hold 1.4%. Sequencing used peripheral blood, obtained on day 0 of AZD1222 vaccination. The origin of the receptors is an adult in good health.

J is TRBJ2-2 and V is TRBV6-4; D assignment may be TRBD1 or TRBD2 (6 bases each). CDR3 length: 17 amino acids. In germline, CDR1 is MRHNA, CDR2 SNTAGT. V was trimmed by 3 bases and J by 0 bases, leaving 14 bases between them. The CDR3 DNA reads TGTGCCAGCAGTGAGGGCTCCGGGGGCGCGAACACCGGGGAGCTGTTTTTT. This encodes CASSEGSGGANTGELFF.

The rearrangement joins TRBV9 to TRBJ1-2; possible D gene TRBD1, 5 bases. The germline V and J ends were trimmed by 3 bases and 8 bases, with 20 bases remaining between them. Germline CDR1 reads SGDLS; CDR2 reads YYNGEE. There are 15 residues in the CDR3. CDR3 nucleotides: TGTGCCAGCAGCGACGACGGGACGGGGGTGAGGGGCTACACCTTC. Translated: CASSDDGTGVRGYTF. Using reference TRBV9 and TRBJ1-2 for the parts outside the CDR3, the full variable domain is DSGVTQTPKHLITATGQRVTLRCSPRSGDLSVYWYQQSLDQGLQFLIQYYNGEERAKGNILERFSAQQFPDLHSELNLSSLELGDSALYFCASSDDGTGVRGYTFGSGTRLTVV.

This clone was recorded at least ten times. Here the CDR3 reads CASTRDPGPGDSPLHF. Written as DNA, the CDR3 is TGTGCCAGTACCCGAGACCCGGGACCTGGGGATTCACCCCTCCACTTT. The V gene is TRBV19, the J gene TRBJ1-6; D possibly corresponds to TRBD1 (5 bases). The CDR3 covers 16 residues. V shed 7 bases and J shed 8 bases, with 21 bases lying between them. Germline V gene lookup returns CDR1 LNHDA and CDR2 SQIVND (reference sequence).

V gene TRBV11-2 combines with J gene TRBJ2-7; TRBD2 matches 7 bases. J was trimmed by 0 bases and V by 0 bases; bases with no gene match: 8. This CDR3 spans 17 amino acids. Germline V gene data show CDR1 as SGHAT and CDR2 as FQNNGV. Here the CDR3 reads CASSLDGGGGSSYEQYF. The CDR3 nucleotides read TGTGCCAGCAGCTTAGATGGCGGTGGCGGGAGCTCCTACGAGCAGTACTTC.